Sequencing of this TCR beta chain was carried out in a study of tumor-infiltrating lymphocytes in primary liver carcinoma. This clonotype was recorded at least ten times. The antigen is unknown. Study-level findings and limits: Just around 8-24% of top clones spanned all five tumor regions.

Co-extraction yielded RNA and DNA from 20-30 mg of unsorted bulk tissue. TCR beta cDNA was prepared out of around 460 ng total RNA by means of a constant-region primer. Three nested multiplex PCR rounds of slightly modified ARM-PCR generated TCR beta libraries. Rounds one and two of PCR, each of 10 cycles, were primed with TRBV1-TRBV30 forward primers and a C-beta reverse primer. TCRdb ran MiXCR on the multiplex PCR reads and lists one entry per CDR3 protein. This repertoire shows about 70,000 distinct CDR3 sequences, approximately 70% found once; its top ten account for about 30%. V lost 2 bases, J lost 11 bases, and 8 bases lay in between. Germline values: CDR1 SQVTM, CDR2 ANQGSEA. The CDR3 covers 10 residues.

The rearrangement joins TRBV29-1 to TRBJ2-3; possibly TRBD2 for D (5 bases). The clonotype originates from a man aged 35 to 55 with primary liver carcinoma and hepatitis B virus infection. The material sequenced was liver tumor tissue from sampling region 4. Documented subset: tumor region T4, right-lateral pole. CDR3 in DNA: TGCAGCGTTGAATCTGCGGGGCAGTATTTT. This translates into CSVESAGQYF.